This T cell receptor (beta chain) appears in the sequencing data of a study of blood T cell repertoires in COVID-19. Study background: Acute and convalescent COVID-19 specimens originated in the United States, Italy and Spain. Sample material is recorded as cDNA or gDNA derived from T cells, B-cell-depleted T cells, or PBMCs.

Produced via immunoSEQ multiplex PCR; TCRdb's table is partial and in-frame only. The sample gives about 120,000 clones, around 87% of which show up once; 25% to 30% is in the top ten. V lost 0 bases and J lost 4, with 14 bases in between. Germline-derived CDR1 and CDR2 are SGHRS and YFSETQ. The CDR3 extends over 17 amino acids. This TCR derives from a woman aged 70-85 years with acute or convalescent COVID-19. Sample: peripheral blood. The chain couples TRBV5-1 to TRBJ1-6; D is undetermined. The CDR3 protein is CASSLDPTGGYNSPLHF. The CDR3 DNA is TGCGCCAGCAGCTTGGACCCAACCGGCGGGTATAATTCACCCCTCCACTTT.